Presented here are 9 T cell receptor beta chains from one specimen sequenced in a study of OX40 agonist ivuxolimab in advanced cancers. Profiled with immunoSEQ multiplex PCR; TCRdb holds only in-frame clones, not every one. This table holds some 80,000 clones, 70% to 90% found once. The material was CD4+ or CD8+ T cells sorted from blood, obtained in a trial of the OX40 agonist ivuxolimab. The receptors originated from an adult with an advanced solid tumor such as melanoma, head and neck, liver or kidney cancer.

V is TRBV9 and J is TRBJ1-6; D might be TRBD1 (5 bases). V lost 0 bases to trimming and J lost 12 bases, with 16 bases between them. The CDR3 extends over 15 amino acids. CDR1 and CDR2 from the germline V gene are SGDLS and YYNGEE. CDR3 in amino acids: CASSVGGREAGPLHF. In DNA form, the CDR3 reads TGTGCCAGCAGCGTAGGGGGCAGGGAGGCCGGACCCCTCCACTTT.

CDR3 sequence (DNA): TGCGCCAGCAGCTTACAGGGAATGGACTATGGCTACACCTTC. Amino acid sequence: CASSLQGMDYGYTF. The V gene is TRBV5-1, the J gene TRBJ1-2; D perhaps matches TRBD1 (6 bases). CDR1 is SGHRS and CDR2 is YFSETQ in the germline V gene. The CDR3 length is 14 residues. Trimming removed 2 bases at V and 3 bases at J, with 11 bases between.

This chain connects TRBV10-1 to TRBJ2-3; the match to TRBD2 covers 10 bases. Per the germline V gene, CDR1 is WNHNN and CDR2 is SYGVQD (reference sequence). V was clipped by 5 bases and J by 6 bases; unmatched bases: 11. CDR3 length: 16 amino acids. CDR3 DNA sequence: TGCGCCAGCAGTTCGAGTAGCGGGGGGTCCCCGGATACGCAGTATTTT. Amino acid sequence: CASSSSSGGSPDTQYF.

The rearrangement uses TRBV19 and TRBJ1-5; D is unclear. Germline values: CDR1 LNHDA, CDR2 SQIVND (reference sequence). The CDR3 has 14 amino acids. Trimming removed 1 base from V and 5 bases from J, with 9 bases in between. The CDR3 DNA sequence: TGTGCCAGTAGTATAGGGGCAGACGATCAGCCCCAGCATTTT. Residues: CASSIGADDQPQHF.

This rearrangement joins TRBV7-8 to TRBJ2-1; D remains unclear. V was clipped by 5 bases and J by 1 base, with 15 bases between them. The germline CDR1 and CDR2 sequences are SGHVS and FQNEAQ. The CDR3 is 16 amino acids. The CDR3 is CASSKTRLGSYNEQFF. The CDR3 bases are TGTGCCAGCAGCAAGACAAGGTTGGGATCCTACAATGAGCAGTTCTTC.

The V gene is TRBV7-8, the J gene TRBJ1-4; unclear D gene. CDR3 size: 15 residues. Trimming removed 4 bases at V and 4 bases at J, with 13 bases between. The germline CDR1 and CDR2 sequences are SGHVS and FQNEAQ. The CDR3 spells CASSSQVFGNEKLFF. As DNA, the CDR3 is TGTGCCAGCAGCTCCCAGGTTTTTGGTAATGAAAAACTGTTTTTT.

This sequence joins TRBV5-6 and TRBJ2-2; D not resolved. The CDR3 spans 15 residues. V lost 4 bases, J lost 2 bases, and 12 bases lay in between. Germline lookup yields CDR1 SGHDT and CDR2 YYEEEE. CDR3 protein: CASSGKFYNTGELFF. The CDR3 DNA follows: TGTGCCAGCAGCGGCAAATTCTATAACACCGGGGAGCTGTTTTTT.

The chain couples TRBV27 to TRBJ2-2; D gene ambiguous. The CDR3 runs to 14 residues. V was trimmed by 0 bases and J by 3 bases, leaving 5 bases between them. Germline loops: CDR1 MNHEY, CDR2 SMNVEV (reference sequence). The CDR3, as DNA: TGTGCCAGCAGTTTATCCCAGTACACCGGGGAGCTGTTTTTT. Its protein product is CASSLSQYTGELFF.

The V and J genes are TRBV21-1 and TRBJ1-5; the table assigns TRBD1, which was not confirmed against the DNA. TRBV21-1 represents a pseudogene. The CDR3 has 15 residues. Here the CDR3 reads CASSSGQGVIQPQHF. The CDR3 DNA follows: TGTGCCAGCAGCTCCGGACAGGGAGTTATCCAGCCCCAGCATTTT.